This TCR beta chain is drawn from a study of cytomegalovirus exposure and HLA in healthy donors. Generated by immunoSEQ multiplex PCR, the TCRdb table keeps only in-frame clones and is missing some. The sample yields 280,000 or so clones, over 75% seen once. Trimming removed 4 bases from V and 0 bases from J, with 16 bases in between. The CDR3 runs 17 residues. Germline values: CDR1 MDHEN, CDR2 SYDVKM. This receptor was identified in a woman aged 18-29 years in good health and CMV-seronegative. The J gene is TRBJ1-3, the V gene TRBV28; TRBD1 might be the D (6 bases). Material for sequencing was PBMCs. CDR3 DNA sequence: TGTGCCAGCAGTTCGCAAACAGGGCCCTTCTCTGGAAACACCATATATTTT. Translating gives CASSSQTGPFSGNTIYF.